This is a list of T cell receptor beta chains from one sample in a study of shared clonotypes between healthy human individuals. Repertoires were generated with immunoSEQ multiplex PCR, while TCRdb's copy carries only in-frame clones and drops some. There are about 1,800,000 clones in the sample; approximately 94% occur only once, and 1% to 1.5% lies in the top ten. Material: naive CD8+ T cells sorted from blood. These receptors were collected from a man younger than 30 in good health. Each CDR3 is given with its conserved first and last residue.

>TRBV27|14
CASSYRDGTSEQYF
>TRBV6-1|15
CASSEAPQTGTEAFF
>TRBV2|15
CASSDWSQQQETQYF
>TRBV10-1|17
CANDGLAGEGPKNIQYF
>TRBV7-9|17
CASSFGGEGQMVDTQYF
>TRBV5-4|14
CASSKGQTNYEQYF
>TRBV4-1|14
CASSQPTSSGEQYF
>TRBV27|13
CASKPLATGEQFF
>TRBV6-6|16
CASRPTTGTEGTEAFF
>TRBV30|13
CAWSYREGYEQYF
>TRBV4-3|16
CASSQDASGVTDTQYF
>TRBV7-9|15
CASSKAQGLGTEAFF
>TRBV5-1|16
CASSLASGGFIHEQYF
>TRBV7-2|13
CASSFWPGAEAFF
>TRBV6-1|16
CASSGWVGLHSYEQYF
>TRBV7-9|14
CASSYTLNTGELFF
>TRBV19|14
CASSIAGYGQPQHF
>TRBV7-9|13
CASSGQGDEKLFF
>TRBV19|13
CASSEEGGETQYF
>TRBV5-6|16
CASSLEMEAGGGEAFF
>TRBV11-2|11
CASSPGTEQFF
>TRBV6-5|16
CASSYGGNLRKETQYF
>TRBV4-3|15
CASSQDRGHTDTQYF
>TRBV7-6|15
CASSRAWGVQETQYF
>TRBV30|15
CAWSVLRGEGSGYTF
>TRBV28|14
CASSTTATSAPLHF
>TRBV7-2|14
CASSLNPANYGYTF
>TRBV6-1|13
CASSDGGGYEQYF
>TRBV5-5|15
CASAEGPESQETQYF
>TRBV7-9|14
CASSISLRTDEQYF
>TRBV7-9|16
CASSNKGQVEIHEQYF
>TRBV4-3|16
CASSPQKGQGSTEAFF
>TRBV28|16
CASSPLSGGDQETQYF
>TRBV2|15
CASSRGTGVNYGYTF
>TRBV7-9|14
CASSPQGIDEKLFF
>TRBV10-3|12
CAMEGPGNTIYF
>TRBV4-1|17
CASSQLAGGGTKNIQYF
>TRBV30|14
CAWSVQDIFTEAFF
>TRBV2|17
CASSDPWDRGTDNEQFF
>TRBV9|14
CASSGGTGDNEQFF
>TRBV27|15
CASSFRAGFTDTQYF
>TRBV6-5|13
CASSSGEGGLGFF
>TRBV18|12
CASSQVDSEQFF
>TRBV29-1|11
CSVDRYTEAFF
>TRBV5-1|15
CASSSNWISNQPQHF
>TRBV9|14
CASSVEEGYTEAFF
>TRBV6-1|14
CASRPGQPTYEQYF
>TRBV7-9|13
CASSLRTGNEAFF
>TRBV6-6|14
CASSYWAVEETQYF
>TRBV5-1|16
CASSLAPGGPNTEAFF
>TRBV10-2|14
CASLGQGMNTEAFF
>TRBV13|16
CASSSNLGAVNTEAFF
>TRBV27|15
CASSLVGPSNQPQHF
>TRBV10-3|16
CAISESDGGGGNEQFF
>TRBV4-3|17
CASSQATIEGLPYEQYF